The TCR beta chain described here comes from a study of T-cell memory formation after mild COVID-19. Overall study results and limits: Researchers found some responding clones in pre-infection memory, a sign that cross-reactive memory joined.

The 5'RACE method, run with constant-segment primers, produced TCR alpha and TCR beta cDNA libraries (carrying sample barcodes and UMIs). MiXCR, run by TCRdb on the 5' RACE reads, gives a single entry per CDR3 protein. Here the sample spans more than 300,000 distinct CDR3 sequences, 20% being singletons. This clonotype occurred a few times. What it binds is not known. From germline, CDR1 is MNHEY and CDR2 SVGEGT. Trimming took 4 bases from V and 4 from J, leaving 11 bases between them. The CDR3 has 15 residues. The rearrangement joins TRBV6-2 or TRBV6-3 to TRBJ2-6, with D uncertain. The clonotype originates from a man aged 18 to 29 who had mild COVID-19 (a few samples of this study predate the infection). Cell type and time point are not known. The material sequenced was PBMCs or a T cell subset sorted from them (not recorded which). The CDR3 DNA follows: TGTGCCAGCAGTTTCTACAGCCCCGGGGCCAACGTCCTGACTTTC. Translating it yields CASSFYSPGANVLTF.